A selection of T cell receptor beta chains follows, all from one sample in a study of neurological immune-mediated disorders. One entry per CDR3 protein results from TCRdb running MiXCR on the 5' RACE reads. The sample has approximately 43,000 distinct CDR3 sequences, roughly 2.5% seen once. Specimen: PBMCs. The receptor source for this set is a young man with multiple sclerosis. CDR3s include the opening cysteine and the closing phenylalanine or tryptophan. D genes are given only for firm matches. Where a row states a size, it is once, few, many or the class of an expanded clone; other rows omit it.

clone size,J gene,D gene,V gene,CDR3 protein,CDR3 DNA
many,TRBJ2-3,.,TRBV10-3,CAISESMRVLGTDTQYF,TGTGCCATCAGTGAGTCGATGCGGGTCTTGGGCACAGATACGCAGTATTTT
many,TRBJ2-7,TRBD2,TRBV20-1,CSARLAGAYEQYF,TGCAGTGCCCGACTAGCGGGAGCCTACGAGCAGTACTTC
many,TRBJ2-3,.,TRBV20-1,CSAPDGGRDTQYF,TGCAGTGCCCCGGATGGGGGCAGGGATACGCAGTATTTT
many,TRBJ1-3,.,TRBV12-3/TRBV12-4,CASSLAVAFGNTIYF,TGTGCCAGCAGTTTAGCGGTAGCCTTCGGAAACACCATATATTTT
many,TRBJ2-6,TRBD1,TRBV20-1,CSARSRRTGVSGANVLTF,TGCAGTGCTAGATCCCGAAGGACAGGGGTCTCTGGGGCCAACGTCCTGACTTTC
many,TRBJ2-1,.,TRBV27,CASSPFGTVSYNEQFF,TGTGCCAGCAGTCCATTCGGGACGGTTTCCTACAATGAGCAGTTCTTC
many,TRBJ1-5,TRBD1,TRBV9,CASSVTGQNQPQHF,TGTGCCAGCAGCGTAACGGGACAGAATCAGCCCCAGCATTTT
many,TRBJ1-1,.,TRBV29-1,CSVGSEGSEAFF,TGCAGCGTCGGCTCGGAGGGGTCTGAAGCTTTCTTT
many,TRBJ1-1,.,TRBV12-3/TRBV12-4,CASSFLQGEAFF,TGTGCCAGCAGTTTCTTACAGGGCGAAGCTTTCTTT
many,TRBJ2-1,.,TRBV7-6,CASSLADSRLTNEQFF,TGTGCCAGCAGCTTAGCGGACAGTCGACTAACCAATGAGCAGTTCTTC
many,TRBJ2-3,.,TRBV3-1,CASSQVQGITDTQYF,TGTGCCAGCAGCCAAGTTCAGGGAATCACAGATACGCAGTATTTT
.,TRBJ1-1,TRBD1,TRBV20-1,CSAPGQENTEAFF,TGCAGTGCTCCTGGACAGGAGAACACTGAAGCTTTCTTT
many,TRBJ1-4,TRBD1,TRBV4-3,CASSQTGQGQANEKLFF,TGCGCCAGCAGCCAAACGGGACAGGGGCAAGCTAATGAAAAACTGTTTTTT
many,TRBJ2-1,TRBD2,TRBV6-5,CASSRGGAAASSYNEQFF,TGTGCCAGCAGTAGGGGAGGGGCAGCGGCGAGCTCCTACAATGAGCAGTTCTTC
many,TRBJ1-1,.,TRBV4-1,CASSQNPTGGTEAFF,TGCGCCAGCAGCCAAAACCCTACGGGGGGCACTGAAGCTTTCTTT
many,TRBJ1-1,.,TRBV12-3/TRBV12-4,CASSPTGRTAFF,TGTGCCAGCAGTCCCACAGGGAGAACAGCTTTCTTT
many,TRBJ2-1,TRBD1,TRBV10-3,CAISRVTGDVEQFF,TGTGCCATCAGCCGTGTTACAGGGGACGTTGAGCAGTTCTTC
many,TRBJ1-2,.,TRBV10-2,CASSGRGRLTNYGYTF,TGCGCCAGCAGTGGTCGGGGACGCTTGACTAACTATGGCTACACCTTC
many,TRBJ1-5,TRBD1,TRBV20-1,CSALQGAWPQHF,TGCAGTGCGCTACAGGGGGCTTGGCCCCAGCATTTT
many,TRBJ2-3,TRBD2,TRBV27,CASSPLGSGRTDTQYF,TGTGCCAGCAGTCCGCTTGGGAGCGGGAGAACAGATACGCAGTATTTT
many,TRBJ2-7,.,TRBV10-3,CAISVGLREQYF,TGTGCCATCAGTGTGGGCCTAAGGGAGCAGTACTTC
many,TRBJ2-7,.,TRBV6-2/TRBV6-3,CASFTGGSGSYEQYF,TGTGCCAGCTTTACCGGGGGATCGGGGTCCTACGAGCAGTACTTC
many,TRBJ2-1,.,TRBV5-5,CASSHRPRDPPVEQFF,TGTGCCAGCAGCCATCGACCCCGGGACCCGCCCGTCGAGCAGTTCTTC
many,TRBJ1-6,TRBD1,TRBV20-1,CSARTGSNSPLHF,TGCAGTGCAAGGACAGGGAGTAATTCACCCCTCCACTTT
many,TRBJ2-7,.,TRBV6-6,CASSPPQPYEQYF,TGTGCCAGCAGCCCGCCGCAACCCTACGAGCAGTACTTC
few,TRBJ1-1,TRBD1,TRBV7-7,CASSSWTGGDTEAFF,TGTGCCAGCAGCAGTTGGACAGGGGGTGACACTGAAGCTTTCTTT
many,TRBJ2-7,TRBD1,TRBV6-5,CASRGTGRPNEQYF,TGTGCCAGCAGGGGGACAGGGCGTCCCAACGAGCAGTACTTC
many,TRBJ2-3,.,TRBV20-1,CSAPAGLTSTDTQYF,TGCAGTGCTCCCGCGGGACTGACTAGCACAGATACGCAGTATTTT
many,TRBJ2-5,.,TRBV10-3,CAISGGSGETQYF,TGTGCCATCAGTGGAGGATCCGGGGAGACCCAGTACTTC
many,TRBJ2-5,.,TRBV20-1,CSARALDLSSQETQYF,TGCAGTGCTAGAGCCTTGGACCTGTCGAGCCAAGAGACCCAGTACTTC
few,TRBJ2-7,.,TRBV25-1,CASSESQGGPYEQYF,TGTGCCAGCAGTGAGTCCCAGGGGGGCCCCTACGAGCAGTACTTC
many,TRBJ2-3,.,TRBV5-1,CASSLDDSDTQYF,TGCGCCAGCAGCTTGGACGATTCGGATACGCAGTATTTT
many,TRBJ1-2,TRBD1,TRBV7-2,CASTLHRGINYGYTF,TGTGCCAGCACACTACACAGGGGTATTAACTATGGCTACACCTTC
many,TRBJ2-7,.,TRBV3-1,CASSLHQDRRSYEQYF,TGTGCCAGCAGCCTACACCAGGACAGACGCTCCTACGAGCAGTACTTC
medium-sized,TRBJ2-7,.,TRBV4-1,CASSQDLRVHEQYF,TGCGCCAGCAGCCAAGATCTAAGGGTTCACGAGCAGTACTTC
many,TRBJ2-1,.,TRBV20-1,CSAQDTGSTNEQFF,TGCAGTGCTCAAGACACGGGCTCCACCAATGAGCAGTTCTTC
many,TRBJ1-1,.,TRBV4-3,CASSDLDRPNTEAFF,TGCGCCAGCAGTGACCTTGACAGACCGAACACTGAAGCTTTCTTT
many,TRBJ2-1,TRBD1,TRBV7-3,CASGDRGHLSDEQFF,TGTGCCAGCGGGGACAGGGGGCATCTTTCCGATGAGCAGTTCTTC
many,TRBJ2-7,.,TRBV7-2,CASSLGRARAYEQYF,TGTGCCAGCAGCTTGGGACGGGCTAGGGCCTACGAGCAGTACTTC
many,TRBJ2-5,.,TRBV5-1,CASSPTGAGRETQYF,TGCGCCAGCAGCCCTACCGGGGCCGGTAGGGAGACCCAGTACTTC
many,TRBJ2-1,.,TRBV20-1,CSAQAETNEQFF,TGCAGTGCTCAAGCGGAAACCAATGAGCAGTTCTTC
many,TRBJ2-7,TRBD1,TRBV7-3,CASSLNQGAYEQYF,TGTGCCAGCAGCTTAAATCAGGGGGCCTACGAGCAGTACTTC
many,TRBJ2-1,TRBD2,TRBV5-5,CASSFKLAARTYNEQFF,TGTGCCAGCAGCTTCAAACTAGCGGCAAGAACCTACAATGAGCAGTTCTTC
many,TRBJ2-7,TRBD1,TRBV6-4,CASSPSGGYEQYF,TGTGCCAGCAGCCCCTCAGGGGGCTACGAGCAGTACTTC
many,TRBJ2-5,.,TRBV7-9,CASNRWQETQYF,TGTGCCAGCAACAGATGGCAAGAGACCCAGTACTTC
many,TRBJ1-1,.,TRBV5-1,CASSLELGKGSRTEAFF,TGCGCCAGCAGCTTGGAACTGGGAAAAGGGAGTAGGACTGAAGCTTTCTTT
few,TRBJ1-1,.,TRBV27,CASSLVSRVNTEAFF,TGTGCCAGCAGCCTCGTATCCAGGGTGAACACTGAAGCTTTCTTT
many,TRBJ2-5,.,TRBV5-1,CASSTRAPQETQYF,TGCGCCAGCAGCACACGAGCGCCACAAGAGACCCAGTACTTC
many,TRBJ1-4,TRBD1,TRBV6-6,CASSPGTALFF,TGTGCCAGCAGCCCGGGGACAGCGTTATTTTTT
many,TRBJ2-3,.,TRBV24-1,CATSQDGTDTQYF,TGTGCCACCAGCCAGGACGGCACAGATACGCAGTATTTT
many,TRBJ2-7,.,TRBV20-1,CSLSRREAYEQYF,TGCAGCCTATCCCGGAGGGAGGCCTACGAGCAGTACTTC
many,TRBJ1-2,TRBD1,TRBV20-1,CSALHGTAGYTF,TGCAGTGCACTTCACGGGACAGCGGGCTACACCTTC
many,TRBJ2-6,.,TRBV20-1,CSARDREGLAGANVLTF,TGCAGTGCTAGAGACCGTGAAGGTCTGGCTGGGGCCAACGTCCTGACTTTC